These 18 T cell receptor beta chains were all obtained from the same sample, sequenced in a study of blood T cell repertoires in COVID-19. Only in-frame clones appear in the TCRdb table, and some are missing; sequencing was by immunoSEQ multiplex PCR. The sample includes about 37,000 clones, about nine tenths of them seen just once. The source material was peripheral blood. These receptors all stem from a woman older than 75 with acute or convalescent COVID-19.

This chain uses TRBV29-1 with TRBJ2-7; D is perhaps TRBD1 (5 bases). This CDR3 spans 14 amino acids. Germline V lookup: CDR1 SQVTM, CDR2 ANQGSEA. The V end was cut by 2 bases, the J end by 6 bases, with 17 bases between. CDR3 sequence: CSVESPGKSVEQYF. The CDR3 nucleotides are TGCAGCGTTGAATCCCCAGGGAAGTCCGTCGAGCAGTACTTC.

This sequence joins TRBV27 and TRBJ2-7, with TRBD1 identical over 7 bases. There are 14 residues in the CDR3. V was clipped by 4 bases and J by 2 bases; unmatched bases: 5. Germline assignment: CDR1 MNHEY and CDR2 SMNVEV (reference sequence). The CDR3, as DNA: TGTGCCAGCAGTTCCTGGGACAGACCCTACGAGCAGTACTTC. This codes for CASSSWDRPYEQYF.

The rearrangement joins TRBV5-1 to TRBJ2-7, with 8 bases fitting TRBD2. J lost 5 bases, V lost 4 bases, and 8 bases had no gene match. This CDR3 is 14 amino acids long. Germline V gene sequence: CDR1 SGHRS, CDR2 YFSETQ. The chain's CDR3 is CASSRGLVVDEQYF. The CDR3 nucleotides are TGCGCCAGCAGCCGGGGACTAGTAGTTGACGAGCAGTACTTC.

This chain uses TRBV6-5 with TRBJ1-3, with 8 bases identical to TRBD1. Germline V gene sequence: CDR1 MNHEY, CDR2 SVGAGI. V lost 6 bases to trimming and J lost 1 base; unmatched junction nucleotides: 2. CDR3 length equals 14 residues. The CDR3 protein is CASSRTGSGNTIYF. For the CDR3, the DNA is TGTGCCAGCAGCAGGACAGGGTCTGGAAACACCATATATTTT.

The rearrangement uses TRBV7-9 and TRBJ1-2, with D uncertain. The germline CDR1 and CDR2 sequences are SEHNR and FQNEAQ (reference sequence). The CDR3 totals 15 residues. V lost 1 base, J lost 8 bases, and 17 bases lay in between. The CDR3 reads CASSLGLNRGEGYTF. CDR3 sequence (DNA): TGTGCCAGCAGCTTAGGACTCAATCGGGGTGAGGGCTACACCTTC.

This chain connects TRBV25-1 to TRBJ2-7; D unresolved. The CDR3 is 15 amino acids. V was shortened by 3 bases and J by 0 bases, with 12 bases between the two germline ends. Germline V gene sequence: CDR1 MGHDK, CDR2 SYGVNS. DNA of the CDR3: TGTGCCAGCAGTGATCCCCGCGGAAACTCCTACGAGCAGTACTTC. This translates into CASSDPRGNSYEQYF.

This clone came up a few times. V and J are TRBV9 and TRBJ1-1; 7 bases are shared with TRBD1. V trimming: 2 bases; J trimming: 3 bases; junction bases outside the gene matches: 4. The CDR3 spans 14 residues. Germline V gene lookup returns CDR1 SGDLS and CDR2 YYNGEE. The CDR3, as DNA: TGTGCCAGCAGCGTGGGGACAGACCACACTGAAGCTTTCTTT. It encodes CASSVGTDHTEAFF.

The CDR3 coding sequence is TGCAGCGTTGAAGAGCAGGGGATCACTGAAGCTTTCTTT. Amino acids: CSVEEQGITEAFF. J is TRBJ1-1 and V is TRBV29-1; possible D gene TRBD1, 6 bases. The germline gives CDR1 SQVTM, CDR2 ANQGSEA. The CDR3 has 13 residues. Trimming stripped 0 bases from V and 4 bases from J, with 9 bases between. The full variable domain, completed using reference TRBV29-1 and TRBJ1-1, is SAVISQKPSRDICQRGTSLTIQCQVDSQVTMMFWYRQQPGQSLTLIATANQGSEATYESGFVIDKFPISRPNLTFSTLTVSNMSPEDSSIYLCSVEEQGITEAFFGQGTRLTVV.

The chain couples TRBV5-1 to TRBJ2-2, with D unresolved. The CDR3 has 18 amino acids. V was shortened by 4 bases and J by 0 bases, with 19 bases between the two germline ends. Germline-derived CDR1 and CDR2 are SGHRS and YFSETQ. Here the CDR3 reads CASSLLLDQSANTGELFF. In nucleotides, the CDR3 is TGCGCCAGCAGCCTACTTCTAGACCAATCCGCGAACACCGGGGAGCTGTTTTTT.

V usage is TRBV19 and J usage is TRBJ1-1, with D unclear. Looked up from germline, CDR1 is LNHDA and CDR2 is SQIVND (reference sequence). The CDR3 sequence is 13 residues long. Trimming left V 7 bases short and J 3 bases short, with 12 bases between. CDR3 protein: CASMEASDTEAFF. The CDR3 DNA sequence: TGTGCCAGTATGGAGGCATCTGACACTGAAGCTTTCTTT. The whole variable domain, filled in from reference TRBV19 and TRBJ1-1, reads DGGITQSPKYLFRKEGQNVTLSCEQNLNHDAMYWYRQDPGQGLRLIYYSQIVNDFQKGDIAEGYSVSREKKESFPLTVTSAQKNPTAFYLCASMEASDTEAFFGQGTRLTVV.

In its sample, this clone was seen once. The chain has TRBV25-1 and TRBJ2-5, with D maybe TRBD1 (6 bases). CDR3 length: 15 residues. Germline assignment: CDR1 MGHDK and CDR2 SYGVNS. V lost 4 bases, J lost 2 bases, and 14 bases lay in between. This CDR3 is CASSGTGKRQETQYF. The CDR3 DNA reads TGTGCCAGCAGTGGCACAGGGAAACGGCAAGAGACCCAGTACTTC.

The chain carries TRBV6-5 and TRBJ2-5, with unresolved D. Germline V gene lookup returns CDR1 MNHEY and CDR2 SVGAGI. The V gene lost 6 bases and the J gene lost 0 bases, with 11 bases spanning the gap. This CDR3 has 14 residues. CDR3 sequence reads: CASRAEEYQETQYF. The CDR3 coding sequence is TGTGCCAGCAGAGCCGAAGAGTACCAAGAGACCCAGTACTTC.

The chain recombines TRBV5-1 with TRBJ2-1, with 9 bases matching TRBD1. J gave up 6 bases and V 4 bases, and 5 bases lay outside the gene matches. Germline loops: CDR1 SGHRS, CDR2 YFSETQ. The CDR3 sequence is 14 residues long. The CDR3 is CASSVSTGGNEQFF. CDR3 bases: TGCGCCAGCAGCGTTTCGACAGGGGGCAATGAGCAGTTCTTC.

The gene calls are TRBV15 and TRBJ1-5; TRBD1 aligns across 9 bases. The germline V gene encodes CDR1 LNHNV and CDR2 YYDKDF (reference sequence). V shed 1 base, J shed 2 bases, and the junction held 6 bases outside the gene matches. CDR3 length: 17 amino acids. The CDR3 DNA follows: TGTGCCACCAGCAGAGGTACAGGGGGCCTCGGCAATCAGCCCCAGCATTTT. Its protein product is CATSRGTGGLGNQPQHF.

J is TRBJ2-7 and V is TRBV6-2 or TRBV6-3, with TRBD1 matching 10 bases. Germline CDR1 and CDR2: MNHEY and SVGEGT. The CDR3 loop spans 15 amino acids. The trim removed 5 bases at V and 3 bases at J, leaving 7 bases unmatched. CDR3 sequence reads: CASSPLGTGDYEQYF. The CDR3 nucleotides are TGTGCCAGCAGTCCCCTGGGGACAGGGGACTACGAGCAGTACTTC.

The chain has TRBV29-1 and TRBJ2-1; tentatively, D is TRBD1 (6 bases). Germline V gene sequence: CDR1 SQVTM, CDR2 ANQGSEA. Trimming took off 2 bases at V and 6 bases at J, with 11 bases between the two ends. This CDR3 is built from 13 residues. Here the CDR3 reads CSVEKDSGNEQFF. The CDR3 DNA follows: TGCAGCGTTGAAAAGGACAGTGGCAATGAGCAGTTCTTC.

V gene TRBV7-6 combines with J gene TRBJ2-7; tentatively, D is TRBD2 (6 bases). The V end was cut by 2 bases, the J end by 5 bases, with 13 bases between. The CDR3 spans 14 residues. The germline CDR1 and CDR2 sequences are SGHVS and FNYEAQ. The CDR3 is CASSLRGIIDEQYF. In nucleotides, the CDR3 is TGTGCCAGCAGCTTACGGGGGATCATCGACGAGCAGTACTTC.

The chain joins TRBV6-5 to TRBJ2-7, with D possibly TRBD2 on 6 matching bases. The CDR3 is 15 residues long. Germline assignment: CDR1 MNHEY and CDR2 SVGAGI. The V and J ends lost 5 bases and 9 bases respectively, with 23 bases between them. The CDR3 reads CASSPERALSVGQYF. In nucleotides, the CDR3 is TGTGCCAGCAGTCCCGAGCGGGCTCTCTCGGTTGGGCAGTACTTC.